Presented here are 19 T cell receptor beta chains from one specimen sequenced in a study of shared clonotypes between healthy human individuals. This table comes from immunoSEQ multiplex PCR, and its TCRdb copy is limited to in-frame clones, with some not included. The sample has just over 2,000,000 clones, approximately 95% seen once; the top ten hold 0.1% to 0.15%. Sequencing used naive CD4+ T cells sorted from blood. Described subset: CD45RA+ positively selected. Receptors originate from a man aged 18-30 years in good health.

This chain uses TRBV7-9 with TRBJ2-2; 7 bases line up with TRBD2. The junction had 6 bases not matched to a gene; V was cut back by 5 bases and J by 3 bases. The CDR3 contains 15 residues. Looked up from germline, CDR1 is SEHNR and CDR2 is FQNEAQ (reference sequence). As DNA, the CDR3 is TGTGCCAGCAGCATCCTACGGGGGGACACCGGGGAGCTGTTTTTT. This sequence encodes CASSILRGDTGELFF.

The chain couples TRBV30 to TRBJ2-5, with no clear D. CDR3 length: 15 amino acids. Trimming stripped 1 base from V and 5 bases from J, with 17 bases between. Per the germline V gene, CDR1 is GTSNPN and CDR2 is SVGIG (reference sequence). The DNA of the CDR3 is TGTGCCTGGAGTGGGTGGGGAACTGTTGCGGAGACCCAGTACTTC. This encodes CAWSGWGTVAETQYF. Full variable domain (remainder filled in from reference TRBV30 and TRBJ2-5): SQTIHQWPATLVQPVGSPLSLECTVEGTSNPNLYWYRQAAGRGLQLLFYSVGIGQISSEVPQNLSASRPQDRQFILSSKKLLLSDSGFYLCAWSGWGTVAETQYFGPGTRLLVL.

The J gene is TRBJ2-7, the V gene TRBV9; D is uncertain. This CDR3 has 14 residues. From germline, CDR1 is SGDLS and CDR2 YYNGEE. Trimming removed 4 bases from V and 0 bases from J, with 11 bases in between. CDR3 in DNA: TGTGCCAGCAGCCCAATTAGCTCCTCCTACGAGCAGTACTTC. Translating it yields CASSPISSSYEQYF.

The chain combines TRBV6-5 with TRBJ1-2, with D maybe TRBD1 (6 bases). CDR3 size: 14 residues. Trimming removed 7 bases at V and 1 base at J, with 13 bases between. Germline lookup yields CDR1 MNHEY and CDR2 SVGAGI. In DNA form, the CDR3 reads TGTGCCAGCATGAAGGACAGAAGTAACTATGGCTACACCTTC. This sequence encodes CASMKDRSNYGYTF.

V usage is TRBV6-1 and J usage is TRBJ1-2; D not resolved. The germline V gene has CDR1 MNHNS and CDR2 SASEGT. Trimming stripped 3 bases from V and 3 bases from J, with 14 bases between. This CDR3 contains 15 residues. CDR3 in DNA: TGTGCCAGCAGTGACTGGGCCCGGGCCTACTATGGCTACACCTTC. Translation: CASSDWARAYYGYTF.

Here the CDR3 DNA reads TGTGCCACCACCGGGACTAGCTCACCCAGCTACGAGCAGTACTTC. This translates into CATTGTSSPSYEQYF. This chain joins TRBV10-3 and TRBJ2-7, with 9 bases identical to TRBD2. Unmatched junction bases numbered 13, after V lost 10 bases and J lost 3 bases. In germline, CDR1 is ENHRY, CDR2 SYGVKD. The CDR3 is 15 residues long.

The rearrangement links TRBV14 to TRBJ2-7; D is perhaps TRBD2 (6 bases). This CDR3 is built from 15 residues. V was cut by 1 base and J by 1 base, with 11 bases left in between. CDR1 is SGHDN and CDR2 is FVKESK in the germline V gene. The CDR3 here is CASSQVTSPSYEQYF. The CDR3 nucleotides are TGTGCCAGCAGCCAAGTCACTAGCCCTTCCTACGAGCAGTACTTC.

The chain recombines TRBV7-9 with TRBJ2-7, with D perhaps being TRBD1 or TRBD2 (5 bases each). V lost 1 base and J 2 bases, leaving 15 bases between the germline ends. The CDR3 is made up of 16 amino acids. Per germline, CDR1 SEHNR and CDR2 FQNEAQ (reference sequence). DNA for the CDR3: TGTGCCAGCAGCTTAGACGGGACCCCTAAACCCTACGAGCAGTACTTC. This gives the protein CASSLDGTPKPYEQYF.

This clone was found once. For the CDR3, the DNA is TGTGCCAGCAGCTTGAGCAGAGACAGGGGGTTTCGCAATCAGCCCCAGCATTTT. Its protein product is CASSLSRDRGFRNQPQHF. The chain carries TRBV5-6 and TRBJ1-5; 9 bases line up with TRBD1. Germline CDR1 reads SGHDT; CDR2 reads YYEEEE. There are 18 residues in the CDR3. V dropped 1 base and J dropped 2; count of bases not matched to a gene: 10. Full variable domain (outside the CDR3, taken from reference TRBV5-6 and TRBJ1-5): DAGVTQSPTHLIKTRGQQVTLRCSPKSGHDTVSWYQQALGQGPQFIFQYYEEEERQRGNFPDRFSGHQFPNYSSELNVNALLLGDSALYLCASSLSRDRGFRNQPQHFGDGTRLSIL.

This chain connects TRBV5-1 to TRBJ2-7; TRBD2 might be the D (6 bases). The V end was cut by 3 bases, the J end by 3 bases, with 10 bases between. This CDR3 comprises 13 residues. The germline V gene has CDR1 SGHRS and CDR2 YFSETQ. The CDR3 nucleotides are TGCGCCAGCAGCTCGGGAGCGAGCTACGAGCAGTACTTC. The encoded protein is CASSSGASYEQYF. Combining the CDR3 with reference TRBV5-1 and TRBJ2-7 gives the whole variable domain KAGVTQTPRYLIKTRGQQVTLSCSPISGHRSVSWYQQTPGQGLQFLFEYFSETQRNKGNFPGRFSGRQFSNSRSEMNVSTLELGDSALYLCASSSGASYEQYFGPGTRLTVT.

The genes are TRBV2 and TRBJ2-5, with D perhaps matching TRBD1 or TRBD2 (6 bases each). Trimming stripped 1 base from V and 4 bases from J, with 10 bases between. Germline assignment: CDR1 SNHLY and CDR2 FYNNEI. This CDR3 contains 14 residues. The CDR3 protein is CASSEEQGGETQYF. CDR3 sequence (DNA): TGTGCCAGCAGTGAAGAACAGGGAGGAGAGACCCAGTACTTC.

The CDR3 DNA follows: TGTGCCAGCAGTTGTCCCGGGACTAGGGGTGATTCGCAGTATTTT. Encoded protein: CASSCPGTRGDSQYF. J is TRBJ2-3 and V is TRBV6-8; 8 nucleotides line up with TRBD2. Trimming took 4 bases from V and 10 from J; bases not matched to a gene: 13. The germline V gene encodes CDR1 MNHGY and CDR2 SAAAGT. The CDR3 runs 15 residues.

V is TRBV2 and J is TRBJ2-4; D gene uncertain. CDR1 is SNHLY, CDR2 FYNNEI, per germline. The CDR3 totals 13 residues. Trimming took off 4 bases at V and 1 base at J, with 5 bases between the two ends. The CDR3 nucleotides read TGTGCCAGCAGTGTGATGGCCAAAAACATTCAGTACTTC. This encodes CASSVMAKNIQYF.

The genes are TRBV9 and TRBJ1-2; 9 nucleotides match TRBD1. CDR1 is SGDLS and CDR2 is YYNGEE in the germline V gene. The CDR3 covers 15 residues. Trimming took 3 bases from V and 8 from J; bases not matched to a gene: 11. CDR3 residues: CASSERGQGSVGYTF. The CDR3 DNA follows: TGTGCCAGCAGCGAGAGGGGACAGGGTTCGGTCGGCTACACCTTC. The full variable domain, completed using reference TRBV9 and TRBJ1-2, is DSGVTQTPKHLITATGQRVTLRCSPRSGDLSVYWYQQSLDQGLQFLIQYYNGEERAKGNILERFSAQQFPDLHSELNLSSLELGDSALYFCASSERGQGSVGYTFGSGTRLTVV.

The rearrangement joins TRBV6-6 to TRBJ1-4; weak D call: TRBD1 (5 bases). The V gene's germline CDR1 is MNHNY and CDR2 SVGAGI (reference sequence). Trimming removed 6 bases at V and 7 bases at J, with 15 bases between. There are 14 residues in the CDR3. CDR3 bases: TGTGCCAGCAGGGATTCCGGGGGGATTGAAAAACTGTTTTTT. Translating it yields CASRDSGGIEKLFF.

The chain couples TRBV19 to TRBJ1-6; 12 bases match TRBD1. V shed 3 bases, J shed 8 bases, and the junction held 5 bases outside the gene matches. This CDR3 comprises 16 residues. Germline V gene sequence: CDR1 LNHDA, CDR2 SQIVND (reference sequence). Here the CDR3 reads CASSIRDRGQDSPLHF. CDR3 in DNA: TGTGCCAGTAGTATCCGGGACAGGGGGCAGGATTCACCCCTCCACTTT.

The gene calls are TRBV18 and TRBJ2-4; 8 bases map to TRBD1. The germline V gene encodes CDR1 KGHSH and CDR2 LQKENI. J lost 8 bases, V lost 2 bases, and 5 bases had no gene match. This CDR3 has 14 residues. This CDR3 reads CASSPNNRGDIQYF. The CDR3 region has the DNA TGTGCCAGCTCACCAAACAACAGGGGGGACATTCAGTACTTC. The whole variable domain, filled in from reference TRBV18 and TRBJ2-4, reads NAGVMQNPRHLVRRRGQEARLRCSPMKGHSHVYWYRQLPEEGLKFMVYLQKENIIDESGMPKERFSAEFPKEGPSILRIQQVVRGDSAAYFCASSPNNRGDIQYFGAGTRLSVL.

As for this clone: Other DNA variants within this sample encode the same CDR3. V usage is TRBV25-1 and J usage is TRBJ2-3, with D unclear. Per germline, CDR1 MGHDK and CDR2 SYGVNS. CDR3 size: 11 residues. Trimming took off 6 bases at V and 6 bases at J, with 7 bases between the two ends. CDR3 sequence reads: CASRVGDTQYF. As DNA, the CDR3 is TGTGCCAGCAGGGTCGGGGATACGCAGTATTTT.

The V and J genes are TRBV6-1 and TRBJ1-2, with D possibly TRBD1 on 6 matching bases. Germline V gene data show CDR1 as MNHNS and CDR2 as SASEGT. V was shortened by 4 bases and J by 6 bases, with 12 bases between the two germline ends. The CDR3 spans 13 residues. The CDR3 bases are TGTGCCAGCAGTGTGAGCAGGGGCGATGGCTACACCTTC. Translation gives CASSVSRGDGYTF.